The clone carrying this T cell receptor (beta chain) was recorded at least ten times. The target antigen is unknown. Germline V lookup: CDR1 SGHTA, CDR2 FQGNSA. Trimming removed 1 base from V and 2 bases from J, with 12 bases in between. The CDR3 consists of 15 residues. A second PCR of roughly 7 to 11 cycles used a sample-barcoded 5' primer and a J-beta primer mix. Each CDR3 protein gets one entry after TCRdb re-called the 5' RACE reads with MiXCR. The sample lists fewer than 2 million distinct CDR3 sequences, around 40% occurring once. This entry belongs to a study of blood T cells in healthy people across ages. At the level of the study: About one barcoded beta molecule was captured per two T cells (by template switching).

Study-level results: A roughly linear fall in TCR beta diversity per million T cells was seen with increasing age. PBMCs that were unsorted prevented a conclusive naive versus antigen-experienced comparison.

Material for sequencing was blood. The source is a human donor in good health. The V and J genes are TRBV7-2 and TRBJ2-7, with D possibly TRBD2 on 5 matching bases. The CDR3 loop is CASSLDGKQTYEQYF. CDR3 bases: TGTGCCAGCAGCTTAGACGGGAAGCAGACCTACGAGCAGTACTTC.